This passage covers 11 T cell receptor beta chains from one sample sequenced in a study of cytomegalovirus exposure and HLA in healthy donors. The table came from immunoSEQ multiplex PCR; TCRdb's copy has only in-frame clones and leaves some out. The sample yields 90,000 to 140,000 clones, around 83% seen once. The sequencing input was PBMCs. The source of these receptors is a woman under 30 in good health and CMV-seropositive.

V usage is TRBV19 and J usage is TRBJ2-1; 8 positions agree with TRBD2. The CDR3 totals 16 residues. J was trimmed by 8 bases and V by 5 bases; bases with no gene match: 14. Germline CDR1 reads LNHDA; CDR2 reads SQIVND (reference sequence). Here the CDR3 reads CASSLIRLAWQDEQFF. The CDR3 nucleotides read TGTGCCAGTAGTTTGATCAGACTAGCGTGGCAGGATGAGCAGTTCTTC.

The chain couples TRBV28 to TRBJ2-1; D gene unclear. The ends were cut back, 5 bases at V and 10 bases at J, with 9 bases in the middle. This CDR3 has 11 amino acids. Germline V gene lookup returns CDR1 MDHEN and CDR2 SYDVKM. CDR3 in DNA: TGTGCCAGCAGTCCGCTAGGAGAGCAGTTCTTC. It is translated as CASSPLGEQFF.

V gene TRBV2 combines with J gene TRBJ2-5, with 7 bases that match TRBD2. The CDR3 has 14 amino acids. Trimming at V came to 7 bases and at J to 6 bases, leaving 11 bases not matched to a gene. Germline CDR1 reads SNHLY; CDR2 reads FYNNEI. This chain's CDR3 is CASTLGEGAKTQYF. In DNA form, the CDR3 reads TGTGCCAGCACCTTGGGGGAGGGAGCGAAGACCCAGTACTTC.

This sequence joins TRBV11-3 and TRBJ2-4, with unresolved D. CDR1 and CDR2 from the germline V gene are SGHNT and YENEEA. The CDR3 loop spans 12 amino acids. The ends were cut back, 5 bases at V and 7 bases at J, with 9 bases in the middle. CDR3 coding DNA: TGTGCCAGCAGCCTAGGCTACAACATTCAGTACTTC. It translates to CASSLGYNIQYF.

The rearrangement links TRBV4-2 to TRBJ2-1; possibly TRBD2 for D (5 bases). There are 16 residues in the CDR3. Per germline, CDR1 LGHNA and CDR2 YNFKEQ. With 2 bases removed from V and 5 bases from J, the gap between germline ends came to 16 bases. CDR3 loop: CASSQWVGLGDNEQFF. In DNA, the CDR3 is TGTGCCAGCAGCCAATGGGTCGGACTCGGGGACAATGAGCAGTTCTTC.

The chain joins TRBV16 to TRBJ2-7; weak D call: TRBD2 (6 bases). Germline V lookup: CDR1 KGHSY, CDR2 FQNENV. The CDR3 is 15 amino acids. Trimming stripped 2 bases from V and 7 bases from J, with 18 bases between. The CDR3 nucleotides are TGTGCCAGCAGCCAAAGGGGCGGGGCCCACGGAGAGCAGTACTTC. This translates into CASSQRGGAHGEQYF.

This chain joins TRBV18 and TRBJ2-3; 7 positions match TRBD2. The CDR3 runs to 15 residues. V lost 6 bases and J lost 0; bases outside the gene matches: 6. Germline-derived CDR1 and CDR2 are KGHSH and LQKENI. The CDR3 here is CASSVLAKSTDTQYF. CDR3 DNA sequence: TGTGCCAGCTCGGTACTAGCGAAAAGCACAGATACGCAGTATTTT.

The V and J genes are TRBV30 and TRBJ2-1, with D possibly TRBD1 on 5 matching bases. CDR3 length equals 12 residues. The V end lost 2 bases, the J end lost 10 bases, and 12 bases lay between the germline ends. Per the germline V gene, CDR1 is GTSNPN and CDR2 is SVGIG (reference sequence). The CDR3 nucleotides read TGTGCCTGGAGTTTTGGTGCAGGGGAGCAGTTCTTC. Translating it yields CAWSFGAGEQFF.

The chain joins TRBV6-1 to TRBJ1-5, with 11 bases identical to TRBD1. The CDR3 has 15 amino acids. The ends lost 7 bases at V and 2 bases at J; junction bases unmatched: 4. Germline assignment: CDR1 MNHNS and CDR2 SASEGT. CDR3 loop: CASTPGQGGNQPQHF. The CDR3, as DNA: TGTGCCAGCACCCCGGGACAGGGGGGCAATCAGCCCCAGCATTTT.

This clone was observed a few times. This chain uses TRBV7-9 with TRBJ2-3, with a possible D match to TRBD2 (7 bases). CDR1 SEHNR and CDR2 FQNEAQ come from the germline V gene (reference sequence). V lost 3 bases and J 0 bases, leaving 10 bases between the germline ends. The CDR3 extends over 15 amino acids. CDR3 sequence reads: CASSLGGASTDTQYF. In nucleotides, the CDR3 is TGTGCCAGCAGCTTGGGGGGGGCTAGCACAGATACGCAGTATTTT.

CDR3 sequence (DNA): TGTGCCAGTAGAGACAGGGCCCAAATGCCCCAGCATTTT. Translating gives CASRDRAQMPQHF. This rearrangement joins TRBV19 to TRBJ1-5, with 7 positions matching TRBD1. The length of the CDR3 is 13 residues. V dropped 6 bases and J dropped 9; count of bases not matched to a gene: 8. The germline gives CDR1 LNHDA, CDR2 SQIVND (reference sequence). The whole variable domain, filled in from reference TRBV19 and TRBJ1-5, reads DGGITQSPKYLFRKEGQNVTLSCEQNLNHDAMYWYRQDPGQGLRLIYYSQIVNDFQKGDIAEGYSVSREKKESFPLTVTSAQKNPTAFYLCASRDRAQMPQHFGDGTRLSIL.